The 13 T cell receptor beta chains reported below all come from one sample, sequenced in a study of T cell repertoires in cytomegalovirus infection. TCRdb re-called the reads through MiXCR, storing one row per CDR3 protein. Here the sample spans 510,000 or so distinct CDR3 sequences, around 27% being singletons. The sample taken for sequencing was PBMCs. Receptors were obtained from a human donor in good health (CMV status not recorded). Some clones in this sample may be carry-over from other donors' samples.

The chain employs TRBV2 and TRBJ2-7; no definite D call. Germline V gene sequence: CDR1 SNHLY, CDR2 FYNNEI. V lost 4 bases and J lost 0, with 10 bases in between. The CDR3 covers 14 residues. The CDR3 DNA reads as TGTGCCAGCAGTGCCCCCATCTTCTCCTACGAGCAGTACGTC. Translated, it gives CASSAPIFSYEQYV.

In nucleotides, the CDR3 is TGTGCCAGTAGTATCGGTTTGGAAGCTTTCTTT. Protein sequence: CASSIGLEAFF. The chain uses TRBV19 and TRBJ1-1; D gene uncertain. In germline, CDR1 is LNHDA, CDR2 SQIVND (reference sequence). The CDR3 extends over 11 amino acids. The V end lost 3 bases, the J end lost 8 bases, and 7 bases lay between the germline ends. Full variable domain (outside the CDR3, taken from reference TRBV19 and TRBJ1-1): DGGITQSPKYLFRKEGQNVTLSCEQNLNHDAMYWYRQDPGQGLRLIYYSQIVNDFQKGDIAEGYSVSREKKESFPLTVTSAQKNPTAFYLCASSIGLEAFFGQGTRLTVV.

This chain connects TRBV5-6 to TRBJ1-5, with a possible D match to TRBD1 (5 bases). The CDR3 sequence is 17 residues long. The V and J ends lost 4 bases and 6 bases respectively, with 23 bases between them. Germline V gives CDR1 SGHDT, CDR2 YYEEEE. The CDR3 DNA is TGTGCCAGCAGCCTATCCGGGACTAACGCCGAGGGTCAGCCCCAGCATTTT. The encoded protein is CASSLSGTNAEGQPQHF.

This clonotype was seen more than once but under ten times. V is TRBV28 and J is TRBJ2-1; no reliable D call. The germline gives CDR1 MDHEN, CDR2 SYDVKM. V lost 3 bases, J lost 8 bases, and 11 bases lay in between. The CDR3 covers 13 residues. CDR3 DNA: TGTGCCAGCAGTTTGGAAAGGGCGGATGAGCAGTTCTTC. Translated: CASSLERADEQFF.

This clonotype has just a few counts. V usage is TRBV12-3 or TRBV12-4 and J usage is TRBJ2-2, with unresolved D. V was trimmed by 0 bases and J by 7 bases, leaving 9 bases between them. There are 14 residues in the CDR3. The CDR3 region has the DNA TGTGCCAGCAGTTTAGCTGGGTCTGGCGGGGAGCTGTTTTTT. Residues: CASSLAGSGGELFF.

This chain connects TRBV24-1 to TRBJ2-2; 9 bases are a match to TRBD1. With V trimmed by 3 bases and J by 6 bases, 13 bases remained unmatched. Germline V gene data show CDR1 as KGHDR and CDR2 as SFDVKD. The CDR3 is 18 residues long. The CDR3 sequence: CATSDPLGGQGIAGELFF. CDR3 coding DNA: TGTGCCACCAGTGATCCGCTAGGGGGACAGGGTATTGCCGGGGAGCTGTTTTTT.

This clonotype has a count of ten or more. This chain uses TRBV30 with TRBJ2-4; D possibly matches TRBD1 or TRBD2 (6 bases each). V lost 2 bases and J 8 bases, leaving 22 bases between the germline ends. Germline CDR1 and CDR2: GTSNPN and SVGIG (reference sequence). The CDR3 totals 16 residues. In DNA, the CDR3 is TGTGCCTGGAGTAACGCGGGACCGATAAAGGGGGACATTCAGTACTTC. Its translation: CAWSNAGPIKGDIQYF.

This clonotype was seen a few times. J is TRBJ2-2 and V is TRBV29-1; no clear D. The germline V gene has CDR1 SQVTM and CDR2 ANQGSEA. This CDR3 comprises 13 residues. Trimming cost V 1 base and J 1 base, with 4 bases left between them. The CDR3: CSVEVQNTGELFF. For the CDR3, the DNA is TGCAGCGTTGAAGTTCAGAACACCGGGGAGCTGTTTTTT.

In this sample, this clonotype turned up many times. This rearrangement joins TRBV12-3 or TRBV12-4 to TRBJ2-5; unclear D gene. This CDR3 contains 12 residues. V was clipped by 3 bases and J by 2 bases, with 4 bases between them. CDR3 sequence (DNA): TGTGCCAGCAGTTTCCCTCAAGAGACCCAGTACTTC. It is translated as CASSFPQETQYF.

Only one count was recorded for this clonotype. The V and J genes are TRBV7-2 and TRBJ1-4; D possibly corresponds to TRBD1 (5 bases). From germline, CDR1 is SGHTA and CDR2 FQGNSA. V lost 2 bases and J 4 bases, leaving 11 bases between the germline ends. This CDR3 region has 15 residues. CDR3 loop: CASSLSGGNNEKLFF. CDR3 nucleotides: TGTGCCAGCAGCTTAAGTGGGGGAAATAATGAAAAACTGTTTTTT.

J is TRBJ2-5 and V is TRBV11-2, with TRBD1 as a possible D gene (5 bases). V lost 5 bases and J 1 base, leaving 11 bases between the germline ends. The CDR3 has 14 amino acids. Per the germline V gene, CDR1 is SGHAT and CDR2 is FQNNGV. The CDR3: CASSDGRVQETQYF. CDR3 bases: TGTGCCAGCAGCGACGGCAGGGTCCAAGAGACCCAGTACTTC.

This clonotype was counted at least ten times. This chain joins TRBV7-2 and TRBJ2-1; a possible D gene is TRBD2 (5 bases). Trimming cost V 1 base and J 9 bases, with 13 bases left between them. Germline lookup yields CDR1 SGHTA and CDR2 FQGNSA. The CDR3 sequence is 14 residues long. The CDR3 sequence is CASSLVLVRGEQFF. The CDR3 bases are TGTGCCAGCAGCTTAGTATTAGTACGGGGTGAGCAGTTCTTC.

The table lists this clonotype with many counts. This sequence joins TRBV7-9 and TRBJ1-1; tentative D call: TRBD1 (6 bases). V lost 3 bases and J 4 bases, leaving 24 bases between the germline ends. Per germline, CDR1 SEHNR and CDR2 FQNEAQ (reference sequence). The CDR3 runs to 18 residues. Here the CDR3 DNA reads TGTGCCAGCAGCTTGTCATCAGGGGTTGGATGGCAAAGCACTGAAGCTTTCTTT. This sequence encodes CASSLSSGVGWQSTEAFF.